Below, 28 T cell receptor beta chains from the same sample are listed, as sequenced in a study of identical twins. In TCRdb, the 5' RACE reads were re-called with MiXCR into one record per CDR3 protein. This sample carries roughly 490,000 distinct CDR3 sequences, 14% of them seen once, and the ten largest clones take about 1%. The data were also submitted as part of a second study, on yellow fever vaccine responses in identical twins.

The sequencing sample was made of CD4+ T cells sorted from blood. The source is a woman younger than 30 in good health.

This clonotype was detected a few times. The genes are TRBV20-1 and TRBJ2-3, with 9 positions matching TRBD2. In germline, CDR1 is DFQATT, CDR2 SNEGSKA (reference sequence). Trimming at V came to 4 bases and at J to 1 base, leaving 6 bases not matched to a gene. The CDR3 contains 15 residues. CDR3 in amino acids: CSANLAGAGTDTQYF. For the CDR3, the DNA is TGCAGTGCTAACTTAGCGGGAGCGGGCACAGATACGCAGTATTTT.

This clonotype was detected once. A read error may explain this, as a much larger clone is one base away. The chain joins TRBV7-2 to TRBJ2-1; D unclear. Deletions cut 7 bases from V and 0 bases from J, with 7 bases between. The germline V gene encodes CDR1 SGHTA and CDR2 FQGNSA. This CDR3 region has 13 residues. In DNA, the CDR3 is TGTGCCAGCACCTCGAGCTCCTACAATGAGCAGTTCTTC. Protein sequence: CASTSSSYNEQFF.

V usage is TRBV2 and J usage is TRBJ2-7; a weak D match, TRBD1 (5 bases). V shed 1 base and J shed 4 bases, with 11 bases lying between them. Germline CDR1 reads SNHLY; CDR2 reads FYNNEI. The CDR3 has 14 amino acids. The CDR3 DNA reads as TGTGCCAGCAGTGAAGGGGGCCGGCGGTACGAGCAGTACTTC. This codes for CASSEGGRRYEQYF.

J is TRBJ2-1 and V is TRBV7-9; perhaps TRBD2 as D (6 bases). This CDR3 region has 14 residues. The germline V gene encodes CDR1 SEHNR and CDR2 FQNEAQ (reference sequence). CDR3 in DNA: TGTGCGGGGGACGCGGGGAGCTCCTACAATGAGCAGTTCTTC. This sequence encodes CAGDAGSSYNEQFF.

This rearrangement joins TRBV5-1 to TRBJ2-5; 9 positions match TRBD2. Germline V CDR1 and CDR2: SGHRS, YFSETQ. This CDR3 has 18 residues. Trimming cost V 1 base and J 2 bases; bases outside gene matches: 12. The CDR3 bases are TGCGCCAGCAGCTTGTACCCCCCCGCGGGGGGGCAACAAGAGACCCAGTACTTC. Translated: CASSLYPPAGGQQETQYF.

This clonotype has a count of ten or more. The chain carries TRBV20-1 and TRBJ2-7; D gene unclear. The germline V gene has CDR1 DFQATT and CDR2 SNEGSKA (reference sequence). The CDR3 contains 12 residues. The V end was cut by 7 bases, the J end by 2 bases, with 12 bases between. CDR3 sequence: CSVRASPYEQYF. CDR3 nucleotide sequence: TGCAGTGTCAGAGCGAGCCCCTACGAGCAGTACTTC.

This clonotype has more than one count but fewer than ten. V gene TRBV7-2 combines with J gene TRBJ1-4, with a tentative D call TRBD1 (5 bases). There are 14 residues in the CDR3. Looked up from germline, CDR1 is SGHTA and CDR2 is FQGNSA. Trimming removed 5 bases at V and 6 bases at J, with 13 bases between. CDR3 sequence: CASSRGGMDEKLFF. DNA of the CDR3: TGTGCCAGCAGCCGGGGGGGAATGGATGAAAAACTGTTTTTT.

This clonotype turned up a few times. The rearrangement uses TRBV15 and TRBJ2-4; 7 bases are shared with TRBD1. CDR3 length: 13 residues. Germline V CDR1 and CDR2: LNHNV, YYDKDF (reference sequence). The CDR3 is CASRGQWENIQYF. Written as DNA, the CDR3 is TGTGCATCCCGGGGACAGTGGGAAAACATTCAGTACTTC.

The chain recombines TRBV5-1 with TRBJ2-7, with no clear D. Germline CDR1 reads SGHRS; CDR2 reads YFSETQ. The CDR3 extends over 14 amino acids. The CDR3 spells CVPLASRILCEQYF. CDR3 nucleotide sequence: TGCGTCCCATTGGCTTCCCGCATACTATGCGAGCAGTACTTC.

This clonotype was seen ten or more times. The chain links TRBV20-1 to TRBJ1-3; D unresolved. Germline loops: CDR1 DFQATT, CDR2 SNEGSKA (reference sequence). The CDR3 covers 16 residues. Trimming left V 4 bases short and J 0 bases short, with 16 bases between. CDR3 DNA sequence: TGCAGTGCTACCCCCCTGGGTCGCGGCTCTGGAAACACCATATATTTT. This gives the protein CSATPLGRGSGNTIYF.

The chain employs TRBV4-3 and TRBJ2-2, with 8 nucleotides matching TRBD2. From germline, CDR1 is LGHNA and CDR2 YSLEER. There are 14 residues in the CDR3. V was clipped by 5 bases and J by 6 bases; unmatched bases: 5. For the CDR3, the DNA is TGCGCCAGCAGCTTAGCGGGAAGCGCCGGGGAGCTGTTTTTT. The encoded protein is CASSLAGSAGELFF.

This clonotype appeared once. The chain links TRBV7-9 to TRBJ2-3; D might be TRBD2 (5 bases). Trimming removed 1 base from V and 2 bases from J, with 10 bases in between. The CDR3 has 15 residues. Germline V lookup: CDR1 SEHNR, CDR2 FQNEAQ (reference sequence). The CDR3 sequence is CASSLGETYTDTQYF. DNA of the CDR3: TGTGCCAGCAGCTTAGGGGAGACCTACACAGATACGCAGTATTTT.

A few counts support this clonotype. This chain connects TRBV6-2 or TRBV6-3 to TRBJ2-7, with 13 nucleotides matching TRBD2. Germline V gene lookup returns CDR1 MNHEY and CDR2 SVGEGT. This CDR3 region has 15 residues. J was trimmed by 6 bases and V by 6 bases; bases with no gene match: 8. This chain's CDR3 is CASSPTSGRAGEQYF. The CDR3 bases are TGTGCCAGCAGCCCAACTAGCGGGAGGGCCGGCGAGCAGTACTTC.

This clonotype appeared a few times. The rearrangement links TRBV6-2 or TRBV6-3 to TRBJ2-1; no definite D call. Trimming cost V 6 bases and J 6 bases, with 12 bases left between them. From germline, CDR1 is MNHEY and CDR2 SVGEGT. This CDR3 has 13 residues. This CDR3 is CASSQIVGNEQFF. The CDR3 DNA reads TGTGCCAGCAGCCAGATCGTCGGCAATGAGCAGTTCTTC.

The chain links TRBV4-2 to TRBJ2-7; unclear D gene. Trimming cost V 9 bases and J 3 bases, with 15 bases left between them. Per germline, CDR1 LGHNA and CDR2 YNFKEQ. This CDR3 has 13 amino acids. For the CDR3, the DNA is TGTGCCAGACCAGGTAGGGATTTCTACGAGCAGTACTTC. Its protein product is CARPGRDFYEQYF.

The rearrangement links TRBV28 to TRBJ2-1, with D perhaps TRBD1 (6 bases). Trimming pared 6 bases from V and 7 bases from J, leaving 19 bases between. The CDR3 runs to 15 residues. The germline V gene has CDR1 MDHEN and CDR2 SYDVKM. The CDR3 loop reads CASSQGQSLGNEQFF. CDR3 nucleotide sequence: TGTGCCAGCAGCCAAGGACAGTCCCTAGGAAATGAGCAGTTCTTC. The full variable domain, its missing parts supplied by reference TRBV28 and TRBJ2-1, is DVKVTQSSRYLVKRTGEKVFLECVQDMDHENMFWYRQDPGLGLRLIYFSYDVKMKEKGDIPEGYSVSREKKERFSLILESASTNQTSMYLCASSQGQSLGNEQFFGPGTRLTVL.

This clonotype was counted many times. The CDR3 protein is CSARASSASSYNEQFF. The CDR3 DNA reads as TGCAGTGCTAGGGCCTCTAGCGCAAGCTCCTACAATGAGCAGTTCTTC. The chain combines TRBV20-1 with TRBJ2-1; D is possibly TRBD2 (6 bases). Germline lookup yields CDR1 DFQATT and CDR2 SNEGSKA (reference sequence). Trimming left V 3 bases short and J 0 bases short, with 15 bases between. This CDR3 is 16 amino acids long.

There are a few counts of this clonotype. This chain joins TRBV4-1 and TRBJ2-5, with a possible D match to TRBD2 (6 bases). The germline gives CDR1 MGHRA, CDR2 YSYEKL. The CDR3 covers 17 residues. Trimming took 1 base from V and 2 from J, leaving 17 bases between them. CDR3 amino acids: CASSQGDGRAIQETQYF. For the CDR3, the DNA is TGCGCCAGCAGCCAAGGTGACGGGAGAGCTATACAAGAGACCCAGTACTTC.

This clonotype was observed a few times. The rearrangement links TRBV7-2 to TRBJ2-2, with no clear D. Germline CDR1 and CDR2: SGHTA and FQGNSA. The V end lost 2 bases, the J end lost 2 bases, and 12 bases lay between the germline ends. This CDR3 is 16 amino acids long. In nucleotides, the CDR3 is TGTGCCAGCAGCTTAATATTGCAGATCAACACCGGGGAGCTGTTTTTT. It codes for CASSLILQINTGELFF.

The gene calls are TRBV6-2 or TRBV6-3 and TRBJ2-3; the D gene could be TRBD1 or TRBD2 (5 bases each). In germline, CDR1 is MNHEY, CDR2 SVGEGT. V was shortened by 5 bases and J by 3 bases, with 15 bases between the two germline ends. This CDR3 contains 15 residues. Here the CDR3 DNA reads TGTGCCAGCAGTCAAATCGGGACGGCTACAGATACGCAGTATTTT. Translated: CASSQIGTATDTQYF.

This clonotype was recorded a few times. This chain's CDR3 is CASSFLGGGAQNEQFF. The CDR3 DNA follows: TGTGCCAGCAGTTTCCTGGGCGGGGGGGCCCAAAATGAGCAGTTCTTC. The chain combines TRBV28 with TRBJ2-1, with 9 bases that match TRBD2. The J segment lost 7 bases and the V segment lost 3 bases, leaving 10 bases of the junction unmatched. The CDR3 is 16 amino acids. The germline V gene has CDR1 MDHEN and CDR2 SYDVKM.

In its sample, this clonotype was seen a few times. J is TRBJ2-5 and V is TRBV12-3 or TRBV12-4; D tentatively fits TRBD1 or TRBD2 (5 bases each). V was cut by 7 bases and J by 5 bases, with 20 bases left in between. This CDR3 is 15 amino acids long. As DNA, the CDR3 is TGTGCCAGCATCCCTGGGACCGGACCGGGGGAGACCCAGTACTTC. Translating gives CASIPGTGPGETQYF.

This clonotype was counted a few times. The rearrangement joins TRBV7-2 to TRBJ1-6, with 7 positions matching TRBD1. Germline trimming cut 3 bases from V and 8 bases from J; bases unmatched to any gene: 7. Germline-derived CDR1 and CDR2 are SGHTA and FQGNSA. The CDR3 spans 15 residues. The CDR3 nucleotides read TGTGCCAGCAGCTTTTCGGGACAGAACTATTCACCCCTCCACTTT. Its translation: CASSFSGQNYSPLHF.

This clonotype was seen many times. The chain couples TRBV24-1 to TRBJ2-1; D is undetermined. Trimming removed 8 bases from V and 7 bases from J, with 20 bases in between. CDR1 and CDR2 from the germline V gene are KGHDR and SFDVKD. There are 15 residues in the CDR3. This CDR3 reads CATNRGSAGRNEQFF. CDR3 coding DNA: TGTGCCACCAACAGAGGTTCGGCAGGCCGAAATGAGCAGTTCTTC.

The chain combines TRBV11-1 with TRBJ2-1; the match to TRBD2 covers 12 bases. Germline lookup yields CDR1 SGHAT and CDR2 FQDESV (reference sequence). Unmatched junction bases numbered 8, after V lost 5 bases and J lost 0 bases. CDR3 length: 18 residues. CDR3 sequence: CASSPTSGGTLSYNEQFF. The CDR3 nucleotides are TGTGCCAGCAGCCCGACTAGCGGGGGTACCCTCTCCTACAATGAGCAGTTCTTC.

This clonotype has just a few counts. The CDR3 is CASSAMGTGKLTGELFF. CDR3 in DNA: TGTGCCAGCAGTGCGATGGGGACAGGGAAGTTGACCGGGGAGCTGTTTTTT. V usage is TRBV6-1 and J usage is TRBJ2-2, with 9 nucleotides matching TRBD1. V was pared by 4 bases and J by 5 bases, with 11 bases of the junction left unmatched. Looked up from germline, CDR1 is MNHNS and CDR2 is SASEGT. The CDR3 has 17 amino acids.

The chain carries TRBV20-1 and TRBJ2-7; D is perhaps TRBD2 (7 bases). The CDR3 length is 13 residues. Per germline, CDR1 DFQATT and CDR2 SNEGSKA (reference sequence). V was pared by 4 bases and J by 1 base, with 11 bases between. Written as DNA, the CDR3 is TGCAGTGCTATGCGGGGGCAATCCTACGAGCAGTACTTC. Translation: CSAMRGQSYEQYF.

This clonotype has only a few counts. The rearrangement links TRBV5-1 to TRBJ2-5; D might be TRBD2 (6 bases). The CDR3 extends over 16 amino acids. Between the trimmed V and J ends, which lost 4 bases and 4 bases, there was a span of 20 bases. Germline values: CDR1 SGHRS, CDR2 YFSETQ. The CDR3 sequence: CASSPPVGDLGETQYF. CDR3 DNA: TGCGCCAGCAGCCCGCCTGTTGGGGACTTGGGAGAGACCCAGTACTTC. Filled out from reference TRBV5-1 and TRBJ2-5, the complete variable domain reads KAGVTQTPRYLIKTRGQQVTLSCSPISGHRSVSWYQQTPGQGLQFLFEYFSETQRNKGNFPGRFSGRQFSNSRSEMNVSTLELGDSALYLCASSPPVGDLGETQYFGPGTRLLVL.